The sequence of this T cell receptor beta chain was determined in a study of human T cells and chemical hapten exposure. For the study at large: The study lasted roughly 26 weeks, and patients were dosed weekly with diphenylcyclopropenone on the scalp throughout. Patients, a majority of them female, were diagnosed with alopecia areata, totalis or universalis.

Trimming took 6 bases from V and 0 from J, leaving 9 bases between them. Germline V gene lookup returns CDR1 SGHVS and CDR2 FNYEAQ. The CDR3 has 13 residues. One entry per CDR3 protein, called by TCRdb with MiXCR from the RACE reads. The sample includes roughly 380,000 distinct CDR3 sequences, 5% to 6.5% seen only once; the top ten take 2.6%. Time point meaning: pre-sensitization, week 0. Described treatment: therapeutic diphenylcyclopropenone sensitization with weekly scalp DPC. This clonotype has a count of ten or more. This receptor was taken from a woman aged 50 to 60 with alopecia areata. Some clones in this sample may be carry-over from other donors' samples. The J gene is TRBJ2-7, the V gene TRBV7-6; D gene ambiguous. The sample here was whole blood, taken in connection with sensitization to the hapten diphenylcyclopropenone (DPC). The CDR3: CASRGSSSYEQYF. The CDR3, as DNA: TGTGCCAGCAGAGGATCCAGCTCCTACGAGCAGTACTTC.